This T cell receptor beta chain was recorded in a study of blood T cell repertoires in COVID-19. Across the whole study: Specimens from acute and convalescent COVID-19 originated in the United States, Italy and Spain. In each case, the material was cDNA or gDNA derived from T cells, B-cell-depleted T cells, or PBMCs.

Losses at the gene ends were 2 bases for V and 4 bases for J; bases not matched to a gene: 6. The CDR3 extends over 16 amino acids. Germline lookup yields CDR1 LNHDA and CDR2 SQIVND (reference sequence). Original processing methods: Counts of nucleated cells, estimated from reference gene primer amplification, were obtained. The method was immunoSEQ multiplex PCR; TCRdb's version includes in-frame clones alone and lacks a portion of them. V and J calls and clone size are as listed in that table; D and trimming were resolved from the DNA. Among about 90,000 clones listed, about 89% were seen once. What was sequenced was peripheral blood. The receptor was derived from a human donor with active COVID-19. The donor label of this sample is uncertain. V is TRBV19 and J is TRBJ2-3, with 10 bases that match TRBD2. DNA of the CDR3: TGTGCCAGTAGTATACCCGGGCTAGCGGGGGCAGATACGCAGTATTTT. This gives the protein CASSIPGLAGADTQYF.